The T cell receptor (beta chain) described here comes from a study of T cell responses to AZD1222 COVID-19 vaccine. Using immunoSEQ multiplex PCR, the repertoire was profiled, and TCRdb retains in-frame clones only, with some absent. The repertoire consists of around 100,000 clones, with 80% to 90% occurring once and the leading ten covering approximately 22%. Study-level results: Possibly, clonal diversity was underestimated; donors were largely white British and included more females. At study baseline, merely five or six AZD1222 recipients were seropositive. Epitopes outside B.1.351 and B.1.1.7 mutated regions reportedly drew nearly half of spike TCRs. There were repertoire samples only from the period after the peak T cell response.

Turning to this clone: Its antigen is not known.

CDR1 is LNHDA and CDR2 is SQIVND in the germline V gene (reference sequence). The J segment lost 6 bases and the V segment lost 3 bases, leaving 7 bases of the junction unmatched. The CDR3 loop spans 14 amino acids. The V and J genes are TRBV19 and TRBJ2-7; 8 nucleotides agree with TRBD1. This receptor was obtained from an adult in good health. The source was peripheral blood, collected on day 0 of AZD1222 vaccination. CDR3 sequence: CASSIPGGLGEQYF. The DNA for the CDR3 is TGTGCCAGTAGTATCCCAGGGGGCTTAGGCGAGCAGTACTTC.